Listed below are T cell receptor beta chains from one sample, sequenced in a study of T-cell memory formation after mild COVID-19. From the 5' RACE reads, TCRdb called clonotypes with MiXCR, one entry per CDR3 protein. The sample lists roughly 310,000 distinct CDR3 sequences, around a sixth occurring once. Sequencing was performed on PBMCs or a T cell subset sorted from them (not recorded which). The receptor source for this set is a man aged 18 to 35 who had mild COVID-19 (a few samples of this study predate the infection). Cell type and time point are not known. Both conserved end residues are part of each CDR3. A D gene is named only where the DNA matches it firmly. The size entry is marked missing in some rows and otherwise reads once, few, many or a size class.

d_gene	j_gene	v_gene	abundance	CDR3nt	CDR3aa
TRBD1	TRBJ2-2	TRBV7-3	NA	TGTGCCAGCAGCCGCATGGTTGGGACAGGGACCGGGGAGCTGTTTTTT	CASSRMVGTGTGELFF
TRBD1	TRBJ1-1	TRBV7-9	NA	TGTGCCAGCAGCTACCGGACAGGGGAGACTGAAGCTTTCTTT	CASSYRTGETEAFF
NA	TRBJ2-1	TRBV2	NA	TGTGCCAGCACCGAACAGGGGGGGTATGGTGAGCAGTTCTTC	CASTEQGGYGEQFF
NA	TRBJ2-3	TRBV12-3/TRBV12-4	many	TGTGCCAGCAGTTTAGAAACAGCGTGGGATACGCAGTATTTT	CASSLETAWDTQYF
TRBD2	TRBJ2-5	TRBV7-9	NA	TGTGCCAGCAGCTTAGCCTGGACTAGCGGGGGGTCCATCCAAGAGACCCAGTACTTC	CASSLAWTSGGSIQETQYF
NA	TRBJ2-7	TRBV4-2	many	TGTGCCAGCAGCCAATCTGCCCGTTACTACGAGCAGTACTTC	CASSQSARYYEQYF
NA	TRBJ1-5	TRBV6-2/TRBV6-3	few	TGTGCCAGCAGTTACGGGGAAAACAATCAGCCCCAGCATTTT	CASSYGENNQPQHF
TRBD1	TRBJ2-7	TRBV10-3	NA	TGTGCCATCAGTGGCAACAGGGGGACGGGGGAGCAGTACTTC	CAISGNRGTGEQYF
TRBD2	TRBJ2-1	TRBV4-2	few	TGTGCCAGCAGCCAGACTAGCGGGGGAGAAAATGAGCAGTTCTTC	CASSQTSGGENEQFF
TRBD1	TRBJ1-1	TRBV5-1	many	TGCGCCAGCAGCTTTTCCCGGACAGGAACCCTTATGAACACTGAAGCTTTCTTT	CASSFSRTGTLMNTEAFF
TRBD2	TRBJ2-2	TRBV20-1	NA	TGCAGTGCTAGGTGGCTAGCGGGGGGTGACGGGGAGCTGTTTTTT	CSARWLAGGDGELFF
TRBD1	TRBJ2-3	TRBV7-6	NA	TGTGCCAGCAGCTTATTCGGGACAGGACCCACAGATACGCAGTATTTT	CASSLFGTGPTDTQYF
NA	TRBJ1-5	TRBV20-1	NA	TGCAGTGCTAGTGGGGGTTACAATCAGCCCCAGCATTTT	CSASGGYNQPQHF
NA	TRBJ1-1	TRBV20-1	NA	TGCAGTGCTCCCCTGACAGACTACACTGAAGCTTTCTTT	CSAPLTDYTEAFF
NA	TRBJ2-7	TRBV4-3	few	TGCGCCAGCAGCCCGTCAGTTGCGGTTTCCTACGAGCAGTACTTC	CASSPSVAVSYEQYF
TRBD1	TRBJ2-2	TRBV7-2	many	TGTGCCAGCAGCCAACGGACAGGGGGCTCTTTCGGGGAGCTGTTTTTT	CASSQRTGGSFGELFF
NA	TRBJ1-2	TRBV18	NA	TGTGCCAGCTCAGCACTAGGGAGTCATGGCTACACCTTC	CASSALGSHGYTF
TRBD1	TRBJ1-1	TRBV7-3	NA	TGTGCCAGCAGCCTATGGGACAGGGGGACTGAAGCTTTCTTT	CASSLWDRGTEAFF
NA	TRBJ2-5	TRBV7-2	many	TGTGCCAGCAGTCGCAGGATGGGGGGCCAAGAGACCCAGTACTTC	CASSRRMGGQETQYF
NA	TRBJ1-2	TRBV12-3/TRBV12-4	NA	TGTGCCAGCAGCCGCCTAAGGGGGGACTCGGGCTACACCTTC	CASSRLRGDSGYTF
TRBD1	TRBJ2-7	TRBV25-1	NA	TGTGCCAGCAGTTCGGGACAGCTTTCCTACGAGCAGTACTTC	CASSSGQLSYEQYF
NA	TRBJ2-3	TRBV12-3/TRBV12-4	many	TGTGCCAGCAGTCCGGAGGCGGACATCGGTTTTTCTACAGATACGCAGTATTTT	CASSPEADIGFSTDTQYF
TRBD2	TRBJ2-1	TRBV7-6	NA	TGTGCCAGCAGCTTAACCCTAGCGGGGGGGCCTGGCAATGAGCAGTTCTTC	CASSLTLAGGPGNEQFF
NA	TRBJ2-3	TRBV5-1	NA	TGCGCCAGCAGCTTTTCCGGCGGGGGCTCAAGCACAGATACGCAGTATTTT	CASSFSGGGSSTDTQYF
NA	TRBJ1-4	TRBV27	NA	TGTGCCAGCAGTCCCCGTCTGGGGACTAATGAAAAACTGTTTTTT	CASSPRLGTNEKLFF
NA	TRBJ2-1	TRBV9	few	TGTGCCAGCAGCTCGACCGGGACACCATACAATGAGCAGTTCTTC	CASSSTGTPYNEQFF
NA	TRBJ1-1	TRBV12-3/TRBV12-4	NA	TGTGCAGTGGACAGAAACACTGAAGCTTTCTTT	CAVDRNTEAFF
TRBD2	TRBJ2-1	TRBV7-9	NA	TGTGCCAGCCTAGCGGGGGAATACAATGAGCAGTTCTTC	CASLAGEYNEQFF
NA	TRBJ1-2	TRBV4-3	few	TGCGCCAGCAGCCCCACCTTAGTGTTAGCTAACTATGGCTACACCTTC	CASSPTLVLANYGYTF
NA	TRBJ1-1	TRBV7-3	NA	TGTGCCAGCAGCTTAGGAGGGGGTCACAGGCTGAACACTGAAGCTTTCTTT	CASSLGGGHRLNTEAFF
NA	TRBJ2-5	TRBV11-2	NA	TGTGCCAGCCGAGCGGCGGGGATCCAAGAGACCCAGTACTTC	CASRAAGIQETQYF
TRBD1	TRBJ1-6	TRBV7-2	few	TGTGCCAGCAGCCTACCCGACAGGGTACCCCTCCACTTT	CASSLPDRVPLHF
TRBD1	TRBJ2-1	TRBV7-9	NA	TGTGCCAGCAGCCTCAAACAGGGGGAGCAGTTCTTC	CASSLKQGEQFF
TRBD2	TRBJ2-1	TRBV9	NA	TGTGCCAGCATCCGTTTCACCGGGACTAGCTCCCCTGAGCAGTTATTC	CASIRFTGTSSPEQLF
NA	TRBJ1-6	TRBV5-4	few	TGTGCCAGCAGCTTGGCTCCGGACAGTTATTCACCCCTCCACTTT	CASSLAPDSYSPLHF
TRBD1	TRBJ2-1	TRBV2	few	TGTGCCAGCAGCGACAGGGAATGGTATTACAATGATGAGCAGTTCTTC	CASSDREWYYNDEQFF
NA	TRBJ1-1	TRBV7-2	few	TGTGCCAGCAGCTTAGCCAGGCCAGGGCGGACTGAAGCTTTCTTT	CASSLARPGRTEAFF
NA	TRBJ1-2	TRBV7-2	NA	TGTGCCAGCAGCTTAAGGGGGGGAGGTGGCTATGGCTACACCTTC	CASSLRGGGGYGYTF
TRBD2	TRBJ2-3	TRBV5-1	many	TGCGCCAGCAGCTTGGAATACGGGGGGGCAGGAGATACGCAGTATTTT	CASSLEYGGAGDTQYF
TRBD1	TRBJ1-1	TRBV7-2	NA	TGTGCCAGCAGCTTGACCCCCGGGACAGGATATGAAGCTTTCTTT	CASSLTPGTGYEAFF
NA	TRBJ1-2	TRBV20-1	NA	TGCAGTGCTAGAGATCTACATACCGACAGATATGGCTACACCTTC	CSARDLHTDRYGYTF
TRBD1	TRBJ1-6	TRBV28	few	TGTGCCAGCCGCAGGGGCAGGGGGGAGGCCTATAATTCACCCCTCCACTTT	CASRRGRGEAYNSPLHF
TRBD1	TRBJ2-5	TRBV7-8	NA	TGTGCCAGCAGCTACCTGACAGGGCGGGAGACCCAGTACTTC	CASSYLTGRETQYF
NA	TRBJ2-2	TRBV29-1	NA	TGCAGCGTTGATCTGAGTACCGGGGAGCTGTTTTTT	CSVDLSTGELFF
NA	TRBJ1-2	TRBV20-1	many	TGCAGTGCCGAGGCATCTAACTATGGCTACACCTTC	CSAEASNYGYTF
NA	TRBJ1-4	TRBV14	NA	TGTGCCAGCAGCCCAAGCCCTTCCGAAAAACTGTTTTTT	CASSPSPSEKLFF
NA	TRBJ2-3	TRBV7-9	NA	TGTGCCAGCAGCTTAGAACAGCCCAGCACAGATACGCAGTATTTT	CASSLEQPSTDTQYF
NA	TRBJ2-3	TRBV20-1	few	TGCAGTGCTAGGGACGGTAACACAGATACGCAGTATTTT	CSARDGNTDTQYF
NA	TRBJ2-3	TRBV28	few	TGTGCCAGCAGTCTTACAGGGTCCAGGGATACGCAGTATTTT	CASSLTGSRDTQYF
TRBD2	TRBJ2-7	TRBV27	NA	TGTGCCAGCAGGCCTCAGCGGGGGGGAAGCTACGAGCAGTACTTC	CASRPQRGGSYEQYF
TRBD2	TRBJ2-1	TRBV7-3	NA	TGTGCCAGCAGCACCACTAGCGGGGGCTACAATGAGCAGTTCTTC	CASSTTSGGYNEQFF
TRBD1	TRBJ2-2	TRBV7-3	few	TGTGCCAGCAGCACGCGGACAGGGGGCGGAACCGGGGAGCTGTTTTTT	CASSTRTGGGTGELFF
NA	TRBJ1-1	TRBV7-8	NA	TGTGCCAGCAGCTTAGCCGGTTTCGGGGGCAACACTGAAGCTTTCTTT	CASSLAGFGGNTEAFF